One sample yielded the 14 T cell receptor beta chains listed below, sequenced in a study of type 1 regulatory T cells. These TCRs are of unknown antigen specificity. TCRdb reprocessed the reads via MiXCR and lists one record per CDR3 protein. The table has approximately 25,000 distinct CDR3 sequences, more than 45% seen once. The sample taken for sequencing was cultured T cells, either the whole culture or a sorted T cell fraction (not recorded which). The receptors here all came from a human donor in good health.

This clonotype was counted a few times. J is TRBJ2-3 and V is TRBV7-9, with 9 bases aligning to TRBD2. Per the germline V gene, CDR1 is SEHNR and CDR2 is FQNEAQ (reference sequence). After removal of 7 bases from V and 0 bases from J, the junction contained 5 bases not matched to a gene. The CDR3 is 15 amino acids. The CDR3 is CASISGGPSTDTQYF. In nucleotides, the CDR3 is TGTGCCAGCATAAGCGGGGGGCCCAGCACAGATACGCAGTATTTT. The whole variable domain, filled in from reference TRBV7-9 and TRBJ2-3, reads DTGVSQNPRHKITKRGQNVTFRCDPISEHNRLYWYRQTLGQGPEFLTYFQNEAQLEKSRLLSDRFSAERPKGSFSTLEIQRTEQGDSAMYLCASISGGPSTDTQYFGPGTRLTVL.

This clonotype occurred a few times. For the CDR3, the DNA is TGTGCCAGCAGTTTAACCGGACTAGCGGGGGGGCCCGTATATGAGCAGTTCTTC. As protein: CASSLTGLAGGPVYEQFF. This sequence joins TRBV28 and TRBJ2-1; 15 positions agree with TRBD2. V trimming: 2 bases; J trimming: 8 bases; junction bases outside the gene matches: 10. The V gene's germline CDR1 is MDHEN and CDR2 SYDVKM. The CDR3 contains 18 residues. The full variable domain, its missing parts supplied by reference TRBV28 and TRBJ2-1, is DVKVTQSSRYLVKRTGEKVFLECVQDMDHENMFWYRQDPGLGLRLIYFSYDVKMKEKGDIPEGYSVSREKKERFSLILESASTNQTSMYLCASSLTGLAGGPVYEQFFGPGTRLTVL.

In this sample, this clonotype turned up a few times. The J gene is TRBJ2-7, the V gene TRBV4-1, with a tentative D call TRBD1 (5 bases). Trimming took off 4 bases at V and 3 bases at J, with 16 bases between the two ends. Germline V gene data show CDR1 as MGHRA and CDR2 as YSYEKL. This CDR3 is 15 amino acids long. The CDR3 DNA follows: TGCGCCAGCAGCCGAGTTGGGGCTAAGGACTACGAGCAGTACTTC. It codes for CASSRVGAKDYEQYF.

This clonotype was observed a handful of times. The rearrangement uses TRBV6-1 and TRBJ1-2; D is uncertain. CDR1 and CDR2 from the germline V gene are MNHNS and SASEGT. The length of the CDR3 is 16 residues. The germline V and J ends were trimmed by 7 bases and 0 bases, with 18 bases remaining between them. The CDR3 loop is CASTSYEGVPNYGYTF. The DNA for the CDR3 is TGTGCCAGCACGAGCTATGAGGGCGTCCCTAACTATGGCTACACCTTC.

This rearrangement joins TRBV12-3 or TRBV12-4 to TRBJ2-1, with no clear D. This CDR3 is 15 amino acids long. Trimming took off 6 bases at V and 6 bases at J, with 18 bases between the two ends. As DNA, the CDR3 is TGTGCCAGCAGCCCCCCGAGCAGGCCCGGCAATGAGCAGTTCTTC. This translates into CASSPPSRPGNEQFF.

The chain combines TRBV6-5 with TRBJ2-7, with a tentative D call TRBD1 (6 bases). This CDR3 contains 15 residues. Trimming removed 5 bases from V and 2 bases from J, with 16 bases in between. The germline V gene has CDR1 MNHEY and CDR2 SVGAGI. CDR3 sequence reads: CASSGTGTRTYEQYF. The CDR3 region has the DNA TGTGCCAGCAGTGGAACCGGGACAAGAACCTACGAGCAGTACTTC.

The chain carries TRBV24-1 and TRBJ2-2; D unresolved. The germline V gene has CDR1 KGHDR and CDR2 SFDVKD. This CDR3 is 16 amino acids long. V lost 9 bases and J lost 4, with 20 bases in between. The DNA of the CDR3 is TGTGCCACCCAAGGTGGCCCCCTAGGGCTCACCGGGGAGCTGTTTTTT. This sequence encodes CATQGGPLGLTGELFF.

In the case of this clonotype: A read error may produce the germline difference seen at one junction end. J is TRBJ2-5 and V is TRBV6-6, with a possible D match to TRBD1 (6 bases). The CDR3 spans 15 residues. Germline V gene data show CDR1 as MNHNY and CDR2 as SVGAGI (reference sequence). The CDR3 sequence: CASSYSRGNQKTQYF. Written as DNA, the CDR3 is TGTGCCAGCAGTTACTCAAGGGGGAACCAAAAGACCCAGTACTTC.

This clonotype was recorded once. The chain uses TRBV20-1 and TRBJ2-7, with 9 bases identical to TRBD2. V trimming: 4 bases; J trimming: 4 bases; junction bases outside the gene matches: 2. The length of the CDR3 is 12 residues. Germline CDR1 reads DFQATT; CDR2 reads SNEGSKA (reference sequence). CDR3 nucleotide sequence: TGCAGTGCTACCCTAGCGGGATACGAGCAGTACTTC. It codes for CSATLAGYEQYF.

This clonotype was picked up one time. The CDR3 DNA sequence: TGTGCCAGCAGCTTAGGAACCTATTACGAGCAGTACTTC. Residues: CASSLGTYYEQYF. The chain recombines TRBV7-2 with TRBJ2-7, with D unresolved. The V gene lost 1 base and the J gene lost 4 bases, with 8 bases spanning the gap. The CDR3 contains 13 residues. CDR1 and CDR2 (germline): SGHTA, FQGNSA.

V gene TRBV12-3 or TRBV12-4 combines with J gene TRBJ2-5; tentatively, D is TRBD1 or TRBD2 (5 bases each). The CDR3 is made up of 15 amino acids. The V gene lost 3 bases and the J gene lost 3 bases, with 14 bases spanning the gap. The CDR3 DNA reads TGTGCCAGCAGTTTTGGTGGGGCCGGGAAAGAGACCCAGTACTTC. Amino acid sequence: CASSFGGAGKETQYF.

This rearrangement joins TRBV4-1 to TRBJ1-4; 9 bases match TRBD1. The CDR3 length is 17 residues. The V gene end was trimmed by 3 bases and the J gene end by 0 bases; junction bases not matched to a gene: 5. Germline CDR1 reads MGHRA; CDR2 reads YSYEKL. The CDR3 protein is CASSHLDRGSTNEKLFF. CDR3 in DNA: TGCGCCAGCAGCCATCTGGACAGGGGTTCAACTAATGAAAAACTGTTTTTT.

The V and J genes are TRBV7-9 and TRBJ2-2; the D call may be TRBD1 or TRBD2 (5 bases each). Trimming took 5 bases from V and 7 from J, leaving 23 bases between them. Germline CDR1 reads SEHNR; CDR2 reads FQNEAQ (reference sequence). The CDR3 is 17 amino acids. The CDR3 coding sequence is TGTGCCAGCAGCAACCCTAAAGGACGATCGAGGGGCGGGGAGCTGTTTTTT. Translated, it gives CASSNPKGRSRGGELFF.

This clonotype was picked up a small number of times. The rearrangement uses TRBV12-3 or TRBV12-4 and TRBJ2-6, with D perhaps TRBD1 (5 bases). CDR3 length: 14 residues. V lost 1 base to trimming and J lost 12 bases, with 13 bases between them. Written as DNA, the CDR3 is TGTGCCAGCAGTTTAGTGCAGGGTATCTCCGTCCTGACTTTC. Protein product: CASSLVQGISVLTF.